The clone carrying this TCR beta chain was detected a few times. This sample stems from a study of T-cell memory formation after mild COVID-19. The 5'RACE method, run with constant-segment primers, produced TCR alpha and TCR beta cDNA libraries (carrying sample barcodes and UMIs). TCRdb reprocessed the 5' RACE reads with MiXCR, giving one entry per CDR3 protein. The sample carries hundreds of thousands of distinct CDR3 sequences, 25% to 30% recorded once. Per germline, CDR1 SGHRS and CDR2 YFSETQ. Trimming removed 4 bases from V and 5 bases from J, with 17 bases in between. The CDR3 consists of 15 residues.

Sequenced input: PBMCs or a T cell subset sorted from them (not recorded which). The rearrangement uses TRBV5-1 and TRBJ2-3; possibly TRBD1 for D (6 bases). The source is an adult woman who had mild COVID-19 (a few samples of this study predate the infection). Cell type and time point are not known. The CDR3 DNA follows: TGCGCCAGCAGCCACTCGGGGCAGGGGCGAGATACGCAGTATTTT. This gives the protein CASSHSGQGRDTQYF.